A selection of T cell receptor beta chains follows, all from one sample in a study of shared clonotypes between healthy human individuals. Assay: immunoSEQ multiplex PCR; the TCRdb copy retains only in-frame clones and omits some. This sample has some 1 million clones, with around 75% found just once. Sequencing input: memory CD4+ T cells sorted from blood. These receptors were collected from a man younger than 35 in good health. Each CDR3 is given with its conserved first and last residue. Fields, in order: clone size, D gene, V gene, J gene, CDR3 protein, CDR3 DNA. A D gene is named only where the DNA matches it firmly. Not all rows give a size; the values are once, few, many and, for expanded clones, a class.

NA	TRBD1	TRBV27	TRBJ2-2	CASSLFGTGYTGELFF	TGTGCCAGCAGTTTATTTGGGACAGGGTACACCGGGGAGCTGTTTTTT
NA	TRBD2	TRBV29-1	TRBJ2-3	CSVSGTSGTDTQYF	TGCAGCGTCTCCGGGACTAGCGGCACAGATACGCAGTATTTT
NA	NA	TRBV6-6	TRBJ2-1	CASSYALDEQFF	TGTGCCAGCAGTTACGCCCTGGATGAGCAGTTCTTC
NA	TRBD2	TRBV5-4	TRBJ2-7	CASSTSGGREQYF	TGTGCCAGCAGCACTTCGGGAGGACGCGAGCAGTACTTC
NA	TRBD2	TRBV5-1	TRBJ2-3	CASSLVGSGGGTDTQYF	TGCGCCAGCAGCTTGGTAGGCTCGGGAGGCGGCACAGATACGCAGTATTTT
few	NA	TRBV30	TRBJ2-7	CAWTRGGTAYEQYF	TGTGCCTGGACTCGCGGCGGGACAGCCTACGAGCAGTACTTC
many	NA	TRBV7-9	TRBJ1-1	CASSLVASNTEAFF	TGTGCCAGCAGCTTAGTAGCCTCGAACACTGAAGCTTTCTTT
once	TRBD2	TRBV7-7	TRBJ2-2	CASSGGATGELFF	TGTGCTAGCTCCGGGGGGGCAACCGGGGAGCTGTTTTTT
NA	NA	TRBV5-4	TRBJ1-2	CASSLDQLYGYTF	TGTGCCAGCAGCTTGGATCAGCTCTATGGCTACACCTTC
NA	TRBD2	TRBV11-2	TRBJ2-4	CASSLAGTSGKKNIQYF	TGTGCCAGCAGCTTAGCGGGGACTAGCGGAAAAAAAAACATTCAGTACTTC
NA	NA	TRBV5-1	TRBJ2-3	CASSRGPADTQYF	TGCGCCAGCAGCCGAGGGCCTGCGGATACGCAGTATTTT
NA	NA	TRBV6-1	TRBJ1-4	CASSERPPGTNEKLFF	TGTGCCAGCAGTGAGAGACCCCCAGGAACTAATGAAAAACTGTTTTTT
once	NA	TRBV10-3	TRBJ2-6	CAISESKGSGANVLTF	TGTGCCATCAGTGAGTCTAAGGGGTCTGGGGCCAACGTCCTGACTTTC
NA	NA	TRBV18	TRBJ2-4	CASSPRVGQGENIQYF	TGTGCCAGCTCCCCCCGGGTCGGCCAGGGAGAAAACATTCAGTACTTC
NA	NA	TRBV7-6	TRBJ2-2	CASSKGANTGELFF	TGTGCCAGTTCAAAGGGGGCGAACACCGGGGAGCTGTTTTTT
NA	NA	TRBV6-6	TRBJ2-7	CASNFQRGALREQYF	TGTGCCAGCAACTTTCAAAGAGGGGCCCTAAGGGAGCAGTACTTC
NA	TRBD1	TRBV7-2	TRBJ2-7	CASSTRTGGYEQYF	TGTGCCAGCAGCACCCGGACAGGGGGCTACGAGCAGTACTTC
NA	NA	TRBV18	TRBJ2-7	CASSPEGRYEQYF	TGTGCCAGCTCACCGGAGGGGAGGTACGAGCAGTACTTC
NA	NA	TRBV7-9	TRBJ2-1	CASSSFGVMSNEQFF	TGTGCCAGCAGCTCCTTTGGTGTAATGTCCAATGAGCAGTTCTTC
once	NA	TRBV7-3	TRBJ2-5	CASSPRSGGKTQYF	TGTGCCAGCAGCCCCCGGAGTGGGGGAAAGACCCAGTACTTC
NA	NA	TRBV7-9	TRBJ2-1	CASTRLGNEQFF	TGTGCCAGCACCCGACTCGGAAATGAGCAGTTCTTC
once	NA	TRBV6-5	TRBJ1-1	CASRQGTEAFF	TGTGCCAGCAGGCAGGGGACTGAAGCTTTCTTT
once	NA	TRBV5-1	TRBJ2-7	CASSLDSLTRPSYEQYF	TGCGCCAGCAGCTTGGACAGTCTCACCAGGCCCAGTTACGAGCAGTACTTC
NA	NA	TRBV5-1	TRBJ2-1	CASSDQGGGSEQFF	TGCGCCAGCAGCGACCAAGGTGGCGGTAGTGAGCAGTTCTTC
NA	NA	TRBV6-1	TRBJ2-7	CASSEAQGREQYF	TGTGCCAGCAGTGAAGCCCAGGGGAGGGAGCAGTACTTC
NA	NA	TRBV5-8	TRBJ1-6	CASSLAGTFNSPLHF	TGTGCCAGCAGCTTGGCCGGGACCTTTAATTCACCCCTCCACTTT
many	NA	TRBV19	TRBJ1-1	CASSIGAGGSNTEAFF	TGTGCCAGTAGTATAGGGGCTGGGGGCTCGAACACTGAAGCTTTCTTT
NA	NA	TRBV7-8	TRBJ1-2	CASSNSGKDGYTF	TGTGCCAGCAGCAACTCCGGGAAAGATGGCTACACCTTC
NA	TRBD1	TRBV11-1	TRBJ1-1	CASSPRDRGLSTEAFF	TGTGCCAGCAGTCCCCGGGACAGGGGGCTGAGCACTGAAGCTTTCTTT
NA	NA	TRBV19	TRBJ2-1	CASRPNSGTDTYNEQFF	TGTGCCAGTAGGCCAAATAGCGGGACAGATACCTACAATGAGCAGTTCTTC
NA	NA	TRBV10-3	TRBJ1-3	CAISEIDGNTIYF	TGTGCCATCAGTGAGATCGACGGAAACACCATATATTTT
few	TRBD1	TRBV29-1	TRBJ1-1	CSVYRGTEAFF	TGCAGCGTTTACAGGGGAACTGAAGCTTTCTTT
NA	NA	TRBV5-1	TRBJ2-3	CASSLDPGGRGDTQYF	TGCGCCAGCAGCTTGGATCCCGGGGGTCGCGGAGATACGCAGTATTTT
NA	NA	TRBV7-2	TRBJ1-2	CASSQQPQFSYGYTF	TGTGCCAGCAGCCAACAACCACAGTTTTCCTATGGCTACACCTTC
NA	NA	TRBV5-1	TRBJ2-5	CASSSEGRQETQYF	TGCGCCAGCAGCTCGGAGGGCCGCCAAGAGACCCAGTACTTC
NA	TRBD2	TRBV2	TRBJ2-7	CASRVLAGAGNEQYF	TGTGCCAGCAGAGTCTTAGCGGGAGCTGGGAACGAGCAGTACTTC
NA	TRBD1	TRBV5-4	TRBJ2-1	CASSLAPGTGIVNEQFF	TGTGCCAGCAGCTTGGCGCCCGGGACAGGAATTGTGAATGAGCAGTTCTTC
NA	TRBD1	TRBV6-1	TRBJ2-7	CASSGRDRASYEQYF	TGTGCCAGCAGTGGCCGGGACAGGGCCTCCTACGAGCAGTACTTC
NA	NA	TRBV7-9	TRBJ2-3	CASSTMGGTDTQYF	TGTGCCAGCAGCACCATGGGAGGAACAGATACGCAGTATTTT
NA	NA	TRBV6-6	TRBJ1-4	CASSYSDTGGEKLFF	TGTGCCAGCAGTTACTCCGACACCGGGGGCGAAAAACTGTTTTTT
NA	NA	TRBV15	TRBJ2-1	CATSRDRSFYNEQFF	TGTGCCACCAGCAGAGACCGGAGCTTCTACAATGAGCAGTTCTTC
many	NA	TRBV29-1	TRBJ1-1	CSAVTELNTEAFF	TGCAGCGCAGTCACAGAGTTGAACACTGAAGCTTTCTTT
NA	NA	TRBV18	TRBJ1-2	CASSPPGPRIDYTF	TGTGCCAGCTCACCGCCGGGCCCCCGAATTGACTACACCTTC
NA	NA	TRBV6-6	TRBJ2-6	CASSSGRSSGANVLTF	TGTGCCAGCAGTTCAGGACGGTCCTCTGGGGCCAACGTCCTGACTTTC
NA	TRBD1	TRBV6-1	TRBJ2-2	CASSEKGGVRTGELFF	TGTGCCAGCAGTGAGAAAGGGGGCGTGCGGACCGGGGAGCTGTTTTTT
NA	NA	TRBV13	TRBJ2-2	CASSSNLNTGELFF	TGTGCCAGCAGCTCGAATTTGAACACCGGGGAGCTGTTTTTT
NA	NA	TRBV30	TRBJ1-6	CAWSGVGGSYNSPLHF	TGTGCCTGGAGTGGAGTGGGGGGCTCCTATAATTCACCCCTCCACTTT
NA	NA	TRBV2	TRBJ1-2	CASSEDRPQTF	TGTGCCAGCAGTGAAGACAGGCCGCAAACCTTC